The 8 T cell receptor beta chains in this list originate from one sample, sequenced in a study of blood T cell repertoires in COVID-19. Clones were sequenced by immunoSEQ multiplex PCR, and TCRdb holds only the in-frame ones, with some missing. The data show some 100,000 clones, approximately 90% seen once. The sequencing sample was made of peripheral blood. The source of these receptors is a human donor in a cohort sampled during active COVID-19.

The chain couples TRBV3-1 (or the pseudogene TRBV3-2) to TRBJ2-1, with D unresolved. Germline CDR1 and CDR2: LGHDT and YNNKEL (reference sequence). This CDR3 is built from 11 residues. V gave up 5 bases and J gave up 12 bases, with 11 bases separating them. CDR3 nucleotides: TGTGCCAGCAGCTATACAAATTTGCAGTTCTTC. This gives the protein CASSYTNLQFF.

The chain uses TRBV28 and TRBJ2-7; D gene uncertain. Germline V gene lookup returns CDR1 MDHEN and CDR2 SYDVKM. The CDR3 has 13 residues. V was pared by 5 bases and J by 5 bases, with 13 bases between. The CDR3 spells CASSRDIPNEQYF. CDR3 DNA: TGTGCCAGCAGTCGAGACATACCAAACGAGCAGTACTTC.

The rearrangement links TRBV4-2 to TRBJ2-3, with D possibly being TRBD2 (6 bases). CDR3 length: 15 amino acids. The germline V gene encodes CDR1 LGHNA and CDR2 YNFKEQ. V was trimmed by 2 bases and J by 1 base, leaving 10 bases between them. The CDR3 reads CASSQMRERTDTQYF. As DNA, the CDR3 is TGTGCCAGCAGCCAAATGCGGGAACGCACAGATACGCAGTATTTT.

This sequence joins TRBV5-1 and TRBJ2-3; D may be TRBD2 (5 bases). V lost 4 bases and J 3 bases, leaving 21 bases between the germline ends. The CDR3 consists of 17 residues. Germline loops: CDR1 SGHRS, CDR2 YFSETQ. This chain's CDR3 is CASSPPKLEVGTDTQYF. CDR3 nucleotide sequence: TGCGCCAGCAGCCCCCCCAAACTAGAGGTAGGGACAGATACGCAGTATTTT.

The chain links TRBV7-6 to TRBJ2-7; D is ambiguous. This CDR3 has 14 amino acids. V was pared by 1 base and J by 0 bases, with 7 bases between. In germline, CDR1 is SGHVS, CDR2 FNYEAQ. The CDR3 DNA reads TGTGCCAGCAGCTTAGAGTCCAGCTCCTACGAGCAGTACTTC. Amino acids: CASSLESSSYEQYF.

CDR3: CATSDWTSGRPISYNEQFF. The CDR3 nucleotides read TGTGCCACCAGTGATTGGACTAGCGGGAGGCCGATCTCCTACAATGAGCAGTTCTTC. The chain carries TRBV24-1 and TRBJ2-1; 14 nucleotides align to TRBD2. With 2 bases clipped from V and 0 bases from J, the junction kept 5 bases outside the gene matches. The CDR3 loop spans 19 amino acids. Germline V lookup: CDR1 KGHDR, CDR2 SFDVKD.

This sequence joins TRBV7-2 and TRBJ1-5; TRBD1 is a possible D gene (6 bases). There are 14 residues in the CDR3. Trimming took off 7 bases at V and 4 bases at J, with 14 bases between the two ends. Germline CDR1 reads SGHTA; CDR2 reads FQGNSA. The CDR3 DNA reads TGTGCCAGCACACTACAGACAGGAAATCAGCCCCAGCATTTT. Its protein is CASTLQTGNQPQHF.

The chain links TRBV29-1 to TRBJ1-5, with 7 bases aligning to TRBD1. CDR1 SQVTM and CDR2 ANQGSEA come from the germline V gene. The trim removed 6 bases at V and 5 bases at J, leaving 4 bases unmatched. This CDR3 comprises 12 residues. CDR3 in DNA: TGCAGCGTGGCTACAGGGGATCAGCCCCAGCATTTT. This sequence encodes CSVATGDQPQHF.